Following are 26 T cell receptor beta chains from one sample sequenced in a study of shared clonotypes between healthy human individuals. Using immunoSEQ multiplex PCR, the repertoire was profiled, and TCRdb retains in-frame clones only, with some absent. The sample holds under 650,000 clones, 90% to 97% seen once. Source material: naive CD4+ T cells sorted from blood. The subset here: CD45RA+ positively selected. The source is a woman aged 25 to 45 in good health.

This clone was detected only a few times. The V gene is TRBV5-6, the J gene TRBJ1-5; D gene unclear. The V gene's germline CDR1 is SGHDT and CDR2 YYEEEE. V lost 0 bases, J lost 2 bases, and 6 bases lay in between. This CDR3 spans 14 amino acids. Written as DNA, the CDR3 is TGTGCCAGCAGCTTGGGCCTTCGCAATCAGCCCCAGCATTTT. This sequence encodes CASSLGLRNQPQHF. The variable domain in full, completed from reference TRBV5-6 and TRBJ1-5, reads DAGVTQSPTHLIKTRGQQVTLRCSPKSGHDTVSWYQQALGQGPQFIFQYYEEEERQRGNFPDRFSGHQFPNYSSELNVNALLLGDSALYLCASSLGLRNQPQHFGDGTRLSIL.

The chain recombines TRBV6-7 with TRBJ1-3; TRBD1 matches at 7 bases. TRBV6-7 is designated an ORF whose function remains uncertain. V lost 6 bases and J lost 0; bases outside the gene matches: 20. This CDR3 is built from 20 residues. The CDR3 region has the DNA TGTGCCAGCAGGGGACTACCACAGGGGAGGGCCTCATACTCTGGAAACACCATATATTTT. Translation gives CASRGLPQGRASYSGNTIYF.

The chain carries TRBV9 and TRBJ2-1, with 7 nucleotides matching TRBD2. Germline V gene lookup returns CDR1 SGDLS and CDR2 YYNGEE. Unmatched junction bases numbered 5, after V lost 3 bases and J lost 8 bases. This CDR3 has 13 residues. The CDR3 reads CASSGSGDYEQFF. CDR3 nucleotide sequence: TGTGCCAGCAGCGGAAGCGGGGACTATGAGCAGTTCTTC.

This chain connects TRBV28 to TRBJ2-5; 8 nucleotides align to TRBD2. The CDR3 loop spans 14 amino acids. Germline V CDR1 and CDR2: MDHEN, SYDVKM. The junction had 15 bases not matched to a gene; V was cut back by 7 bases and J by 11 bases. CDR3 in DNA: TGTGCCAGCACCGCCGGTGGGCCTCCGGGGGGGCAGTACTTC. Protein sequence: CASTAGGPPGGQYF.

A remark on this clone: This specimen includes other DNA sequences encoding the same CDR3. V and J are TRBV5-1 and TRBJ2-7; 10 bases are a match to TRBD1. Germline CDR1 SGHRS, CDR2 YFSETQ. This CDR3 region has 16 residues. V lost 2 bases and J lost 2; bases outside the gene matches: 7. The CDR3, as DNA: TGCGCCAGCAGCTTAGTACCGGGGACAGGGGCCTACGAGCAGTACTTC. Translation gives CASSLVPGTGAYEQYF.

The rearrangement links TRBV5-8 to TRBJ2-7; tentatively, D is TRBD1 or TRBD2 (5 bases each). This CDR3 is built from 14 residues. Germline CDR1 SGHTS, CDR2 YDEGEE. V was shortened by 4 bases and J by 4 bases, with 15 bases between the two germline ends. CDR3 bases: TGTGCCAGCAGCATGCCGGGGCCACATTACGAGCAGTACTTC. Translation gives CASSMPGPHYEQYF.

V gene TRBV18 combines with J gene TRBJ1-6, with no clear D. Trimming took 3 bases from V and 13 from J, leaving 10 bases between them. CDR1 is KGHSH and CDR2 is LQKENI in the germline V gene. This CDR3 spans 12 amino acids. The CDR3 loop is CASSPSGSPLHF. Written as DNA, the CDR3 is TGTGCCAGCTCACCTTCAGGTTCTCCCCTCCACTTT.

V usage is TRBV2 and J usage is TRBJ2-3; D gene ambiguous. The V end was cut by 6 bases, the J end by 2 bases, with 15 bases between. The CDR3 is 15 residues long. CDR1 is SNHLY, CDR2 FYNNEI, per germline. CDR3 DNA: TGTGCCAGCAGCTCGACACCGACCCTCACAGATACGCAGTATTTT. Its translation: CASSSTPTLTDTQYF. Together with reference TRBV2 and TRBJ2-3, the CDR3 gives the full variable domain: EPEVTQTPSHQVTQMGQEVILRCVPISNHLYFYWYRQILGQKVEFLVSFYNNEISEKSEIFDDQFSVERPDGSNFTLKIRSTKLEDSAMYFCASSSTPTLTDTQYFGPGTRLTVL.

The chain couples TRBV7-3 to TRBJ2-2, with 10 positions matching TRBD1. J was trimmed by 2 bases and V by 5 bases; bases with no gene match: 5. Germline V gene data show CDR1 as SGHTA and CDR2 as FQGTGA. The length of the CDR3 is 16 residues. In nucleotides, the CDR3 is TGTGCCAGCAGCCCGCGGACAGGGGGAAACACCGGGGAGCTGTTTTTT. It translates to CASSPRTGGNTGELFF.

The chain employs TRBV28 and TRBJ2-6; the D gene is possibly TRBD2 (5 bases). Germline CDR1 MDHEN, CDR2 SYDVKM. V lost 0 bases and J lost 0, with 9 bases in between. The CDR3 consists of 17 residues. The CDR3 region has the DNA TGTGCCAGCAGTTTATGGAGGGCCGTCTCTGGGGCCAACGTCCTGACTTTC. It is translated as CASSLWRAVSGANVLTF.

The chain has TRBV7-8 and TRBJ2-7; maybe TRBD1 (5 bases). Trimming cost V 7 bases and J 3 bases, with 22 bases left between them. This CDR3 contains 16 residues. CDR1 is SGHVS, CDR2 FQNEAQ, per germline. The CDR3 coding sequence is TGTGCCAGCACCCCTGGAACGGCAGGGATAGTCTACGAGCAGTACTTC. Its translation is CASTPGTAGIVYEQYF. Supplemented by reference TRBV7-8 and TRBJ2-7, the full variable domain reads GAGVSQSPRYKVAKRGQDVALRCDPISGHVSLFWYQQALGQGPEFLTYFQNEAQLDKSGLPSDRFFAERPEGSVSTLKIQRTQQEDSAVYLCASTPGTAGIVYEQYFGPGTRLTVT.

CDR3 sequence: CASSPLSGPLSYEQYF. CDR3 DNA: TGTGCCAGCAGCCCCCTTAGCGGGCCCCTTTCCTACGAGCAGTACTTC. The rearrangement joins TRBV28 to TRBJ2-7; 7 positions agree with TRBD2. The CDR3 extends over 16 amino acids. The germline gives CDR1 MDHEN, CDR2 SYDVKM. The V gene end was trimmed by 6 bases and the J gene end by 1 base; junction bases not matched to a gene: 12.

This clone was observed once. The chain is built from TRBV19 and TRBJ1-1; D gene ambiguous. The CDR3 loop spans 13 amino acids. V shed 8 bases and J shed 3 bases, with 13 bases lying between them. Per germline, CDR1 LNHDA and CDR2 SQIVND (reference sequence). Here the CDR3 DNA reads TGTGCCAGTTACAGCCTAGGAGACACTGAAGCTTTCTTT. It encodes CASYSLGDTEAFF.

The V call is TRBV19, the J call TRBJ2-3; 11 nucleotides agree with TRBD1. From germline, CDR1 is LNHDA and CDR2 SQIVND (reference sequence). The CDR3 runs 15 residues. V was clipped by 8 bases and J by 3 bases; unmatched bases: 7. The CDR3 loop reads CASSDRDRGTDTQYF. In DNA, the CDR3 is TGTGCCAGTTCAGACCGGGACAGGGGGACAGATACGCAGTATTTT. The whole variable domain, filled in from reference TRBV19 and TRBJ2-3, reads DGGITQSPKYLFRKEGQNVTLSCEQNLNHDAMYWYRQDPGQGLRLIYYSQIVNDFQKGDIAEGYSVSREKKESFPLTVTSAQKNPTAFYLCASSDRDRGTDTQYFGPGTRLTVL.

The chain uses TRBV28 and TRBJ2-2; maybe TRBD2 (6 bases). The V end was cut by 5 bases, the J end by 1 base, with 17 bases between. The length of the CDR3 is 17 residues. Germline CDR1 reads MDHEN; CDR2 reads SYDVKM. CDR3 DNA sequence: TGTGCCAGCAGTCTAAACCTGAGGGAGGTGAACACCGGGGAGCTGTTTTTT. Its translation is CASSLNLREVNTGELFF.

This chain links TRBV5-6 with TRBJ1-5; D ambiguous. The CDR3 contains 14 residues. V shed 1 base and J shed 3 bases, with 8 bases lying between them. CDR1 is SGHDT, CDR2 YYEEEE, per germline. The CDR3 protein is CASSLRGSNQPQHF. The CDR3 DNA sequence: TGTGCCAGCAGCTTGAGAGGTTCCAATCAGCCCCAGCATTTT.

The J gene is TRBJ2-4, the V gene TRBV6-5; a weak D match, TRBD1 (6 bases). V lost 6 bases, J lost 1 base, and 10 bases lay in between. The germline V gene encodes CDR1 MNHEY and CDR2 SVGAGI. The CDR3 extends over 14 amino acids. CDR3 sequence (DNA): TGTGCCAGCAGACAGGGTGGCGCCAAAAACATTCAGTACTTC. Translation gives CASRQGGAKNIQYF.

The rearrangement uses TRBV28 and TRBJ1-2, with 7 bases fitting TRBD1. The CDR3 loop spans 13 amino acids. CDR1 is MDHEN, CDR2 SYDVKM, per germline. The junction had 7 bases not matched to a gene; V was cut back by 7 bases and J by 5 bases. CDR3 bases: TGTGCCAGCATGGCAGGGGGGCGGTATGGCTACACCTTC. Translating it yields CASMAGGRYGYTF.

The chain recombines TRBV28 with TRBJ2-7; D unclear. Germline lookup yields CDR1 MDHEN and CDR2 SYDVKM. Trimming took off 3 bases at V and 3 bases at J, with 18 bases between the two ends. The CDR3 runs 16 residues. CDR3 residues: CASSLAHVGNNYEQYF. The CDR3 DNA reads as TGTGCCAGCAGTTTGGCCCACGTGGGGAATAACTACGAGCAGTACTTC.

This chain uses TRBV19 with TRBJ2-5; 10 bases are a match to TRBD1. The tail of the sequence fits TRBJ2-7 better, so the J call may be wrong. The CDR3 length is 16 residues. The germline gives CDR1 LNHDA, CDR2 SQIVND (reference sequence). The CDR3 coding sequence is TGTGCCAGTAAAAATACCGGGACAGGGGATATTGACGAGCAGTACTTC. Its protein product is CASKNTGTGDIDEQYF.

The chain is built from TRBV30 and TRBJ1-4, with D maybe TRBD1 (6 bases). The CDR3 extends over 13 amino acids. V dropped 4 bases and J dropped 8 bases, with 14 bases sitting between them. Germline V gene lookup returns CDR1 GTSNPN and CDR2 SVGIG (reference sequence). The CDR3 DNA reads TGTGCCTGGACTCGGGGGCCGGGGGAAAAACTGTTTTTT. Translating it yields CAWTRGPGEKLFF.

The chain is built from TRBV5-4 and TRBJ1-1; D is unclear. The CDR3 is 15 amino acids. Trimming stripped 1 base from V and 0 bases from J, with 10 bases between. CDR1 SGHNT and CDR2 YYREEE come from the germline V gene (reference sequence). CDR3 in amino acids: CASSLMGFLNTEAFF. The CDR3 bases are TGTGCCAGCAGCTTGATGGGGTTTTTGAACACTGAAGCTTTCTTT.

The CDR3 sequence: CASRHGRSSYNSPLHF. DNA for the CDR3: TGTGCCAGCAGACATGGACGGAGCTCCTATAATTCACCCCTCCACTTT. V is TRBV28 and J is TRBJ1-6, with D unresolved. Trimming removed 6 bases at V and 0 bases at J, with 12 bases between. The CDR3 spans 16 residues. Germline V CDR1 and CDR2: MDHEN, SYDVKM.

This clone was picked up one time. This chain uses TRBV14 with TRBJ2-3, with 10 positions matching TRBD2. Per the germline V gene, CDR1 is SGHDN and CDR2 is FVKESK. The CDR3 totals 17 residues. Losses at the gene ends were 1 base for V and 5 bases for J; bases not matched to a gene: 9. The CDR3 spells CASSQGGLAGAVDTQYF. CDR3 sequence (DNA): TGTGCCAGCAGCCAAGGAGGGCTAGCGGGAGCAGTAGATACGCAGTATTTT.

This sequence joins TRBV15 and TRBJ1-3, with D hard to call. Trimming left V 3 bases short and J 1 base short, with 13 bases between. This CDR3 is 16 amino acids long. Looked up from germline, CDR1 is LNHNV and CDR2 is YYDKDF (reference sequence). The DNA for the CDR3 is TGTGCCACCAGCAGGCCCGCGGGGAAGTCTGGAAACACCATATATTTT. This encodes CATSRPAGKSGNTIYF.

The CDR3, as DNA: TGTGCCAGCAGTCCGACAGGGTTCAATGAGCAGTTCTTC. It encodes CASSPTGFNEQFF. This sequence joins TRBV6-1 and TRBJ2-1; 7 positions match TRBD1. With 5 bases clipped from V and 6 bases from J, the junction kept 4 bases outside the gene matches. The CDR3 runs to 13 residues. Per germline, CDR1 MNHNS and CDR2 SASEGT.